A single sample gave rise to the 21 T cell receptor beta chains below, sequenced in a study of shared clonotypes between healthy human individuals. Using immunoSEQ multiplex PCR, the repertoire was profiled, and TCRdb retains in-frame clones only, with some absent. The data hold roughly 1,500,000 clones, with 95% to 99% observed a single time. What was sequenced was naive CD4+ T cells sorted from blood. The subset was: CD45RA+ positively selected. These receptors were collected from a man under 40 in good health.

The J gene is TRBJ2-5, the V gene TRBV27, with unresolved D. With 1 base removed from V and 1 base from J, the gap between germline ends came to 10 bases. Germline V gene lookup returns CDR1 MNHEY and CDR2 SMNVEV (reference sequence). The CDR3 is 15 amino acids. The CDR3 protein is CASSLWLIIQETQYF. CDR3 coding DNA: TGTGCCAGCAGTTTATGGCTCATCATCCAAGAGACCCAGTACTTC.

V is TRBV7-6 and J is TRBJ2-3; 12 positions agree with TRBD2. Germline-derived CDR1 and CDR2 are SGHVS and FNYEAQ. This CDR3 comprises 16 residues. The ends lost 1 base at V and 4 bases at J; junction bases unmatched: 3. The CDR3 loop reads CASSLGSSGRADTQYF. Written as DNA, the CDR3 is TGTGCCAGCAGCTTAGGATCTAGCGGGAGGGCAGATACGCAGTATTTT.

This chain joins TRBV6-1 and TRBJ1-2; no clear D. The V end lost 0 bases, the J end lost 3 bases, and 8 bases lay between the germline ends. This CDR3 has 14 amino acids. From germline, CDR1 is MNHNS and CDR2 SASEGT. In nucleotides, the CDR3 is TGTGCCAGCAGTGAAGCGTTGCGGGACTATGGCTACACCTTC. This gives the protein CASSEALRDYGYTF.

The chain has TRBV28 and TRBJ2-1, with 9 bases matching TRBD1. This CDR3 has 16 residues. Germline CDR1 reads MDHEN; CDR2 reads SYDVKM. V was clipped by 6 bases and J by 5 bases; unmatched bases: 11. CDR3 DNA: TGTGCCAGCAGCCCCCTAACCGGGACAGGGAACAATGAGCAGTTCTTC. It is translated as CASSPLTGTGNNEQFF. Full variable domain (rest looked up from reference TRBV28 and TRBJ2-1): DVKVTQSSRYLVKRTGEKVFLECVQDMDHENMFWYRQDPGLGLRLIYFSYDVKMKEKGDIPEGYSVSREKKERFSLILESASTNQTSMYLCASSPLTGTGNNEQFFGPGTRLTVL.

The chain uses TRBV15 and TRBJ2-1; D possibly corresponds to TRBD2 (5 bases). The CDR3 covers 19 residues. Germline V gene sequence: CDR1 LNHNV, CDR2 YYDKDF (reference sequence). V lost 1 base and J lost 4, with 23 bases in between. The CDR3 coding sequence is TGTGCCACCAGCAGAGGGTCGTCGCTTGGGCAGCGGACTTACAATGAGCAGTTCTTC. It encodes CATSRGSSLGQRTYNEQFF.

The chain couples TRBV28 to TRBJ2-7; no clear D gene. CDR1 and CDR2 from the germline V gene are MDHEN and SYDVKM. Trimming took 3 bases from V and 0 from J, leaving 9 bases between them. The CDR3 consists of 14 residues. CDR3 amino acids: CASSFVVNSYEQYF. The CDR3, as DNA: TGTGCCAGCAGTTTCGTGGTCAACTCCTACGAGCAGTACTTC.

V and J are TRBV5-4 and TRBJ1-2; D may be TRBD1 (5 bases). V was trimmed by 8 bases and J by 2 bases, leaving 16 bases between them. This CDR3 region has 14 residues. From germline, CDR1 is SGHNT and CDR2 YYREEE (reference sequence). The CDR3 nucleotides read TGTGCCAGTAGGGACGTCGGCAGAAACTATGGCTACACCTTC. This gives the protein CASRDVGRNYGYTF.

This clone was observed once. Distinct nucleotide sequences in the sample also encode this CDR3. The J gene is TRBJ2-7, the V gene TRBV9, with D perhaps matching TRBD2 (6 bases). Germline V CDR1 and CDR2: SGDLS, YYNGEE. The CDR3 is 14 residues long. The V end was cut by 0 bases, the J end by 1 base, with 8 bases between. The DNA for the CDR3 is TGTGCCAGCAGCGTAGTCGCGGGATCCTACGAGCAGTACTTC. This sequence encodes CASSVVAGSYEQYF.

This clone has a single count. The chain uses TRBV7-6 and TRBJ2-4; D gene unclear. The germline V gene encodes CDR1 SGHVS and CDR2 FNYEAQ. V was trimmed by 4 bases and J by 6 bases, leaving 10 bases between them. The CDR3 is 13 residues long. The CDR3 here is CASSSSSGNIQYF. CDR3 nucleotides: TGTGCCAGCAGCTCATCCTCGGGAAACATTCAGTACTTC.

This sequence joins TRBV29-1 and TRBJ2-7, with a possible D match to TRBD2 (6 bases). This CDR3 spans 15 amino acids. Per the germline V gene, CDR1 is SQVTM and CDR2 is ANQGSEA. Trimming removed 0 bases at V and 2 bases at J, with 14 bases between. The CDR3 DNA reads TGCAGCGTTGAAGAAGACGGGAGATCGGCCTACGAGCAGTACTTC. Amino acid sequence: CSVEEDGRSAYEQYF.

The gene calls are TRBV5-4 and TRBJ2-7; D is perhaps TRBD1 or TRBD2 (5 bases each). Germline CDR1 is SGHNT and CDR2 is YYREEE (reference sequence). The CDR3 length is 12 residues. Between the trimmed V and J ends, which lost 3 bases and 6 bases, there was a span of 10 bases. The CDR3 spells CASSYPGSEQYF. CDR3 coding DNA: TGTGCCAGCAGCTACCCAGGGAGCGAGCAGTACTTC.

The rearrangement joins TRBV13 to TRBJ2-1, with 7 bases that match TRBD1. Trimming at V came to 5 bases and at J to 0 bases, leaving 7 bases not matched to a gene. The CDR3 is made up of 16 amino acids. Germline V gene data show CDR1 as PRHDT and CDR2 as FYEKMQ (reference sequence). The CDR3 sequence is CASSTTDRVSYNEQFF. CDR3 coding DNA: TGTGCCAGCAGCACAACTGACAGGGTCTCCTACAATGAGCAGTTCTTC.

The rearrangement uses TRBV7-9 and TRBJ2-4, with D possibly being TRBD1 or TRBD2 (5 bases each). CDR1 and CDR2 (germline): SEHNR, FQNEAQ (reference sequence). The ends were cut back, 2 bases at V and 1 base at J, with 18 bases in the middle. CDR3 length equals 18 residues. The CDR3 region is CASSLLSERGLAKNIQYF. The CDR3 DNA sequence: TGTGCCAGCAGCTTATTGAGCGAACGGGGCCTGGCCAAAAACATTCAGTACTTC.

Concerning this clone: Different DNA sequences within this sample yield the same CDR3. This chain joins TRBV29-1 and TRBJ1-3, with D unclear. V was trimmed by 6 bases and J by 1 base, leaving 7 bases between them. Germline CDR1 and CDR2: SQVTM and ANQGSEA. The CDR3 covers 12 residues. The CDR3 DNA reads as TGCAGCGTAAGGGTTTCTGGAAACACCATATATTTT. Its translation is CSVRVSGNTIYF.

This CDR3 is CASSLRALTDTQYF. In nucleotides, the CDR3 is TGTGCCAGCAGCTTAAGGGCTCTCACAGATACGCAGTATTTT. V gene TRBV7-3 combines with J gene TRBJ2-3; unclear D gene. The germline CDR1 and CDR2 sequences are SGHTA and FQGTGA. V was pared by 1 base and J by 2 bases, with 7 bases between. This CDR3 is 14 amino acids long.

The chain has TRBV7-2 and TRBJ2-1; D call uncertain. The germline CDR1 and CDR2 sequences are SGHTA and FQGNSA. This CDR3 comprises 15 residues. Trimming took off 2 bases at V and 0 bases at J, with 8 bases between the two ends. In nucleotides, the CDR3 is TGTGCCAGCAGCTTACAACCGGGCTCCTACAATGAGCAGTTCTTC. This translates into CASSLQPGSYNEQFF. The full variable domain, with the rest looked up from reference TRBV7-2 and TRBJ2-1, is GAGVSQSPSNKVTEKGKDVELRCDPISGHTALYWYRQSLGQGLEFLIYFQGNSAPDKSGLPSDRFSAERTGGSVSTLTIQRTQQEDSAVYLCASSLQPGSYNEQFFGPGTRLTVL.

V usage is TRBV13 and J usage is TRBJ2-7; 7 nucleotides match TRBD2. Germline CDR1 is PRHDT and CDR2 is FYEKMQ (reference sequence). The junction had 6 bases not matched to a gene; V was cut back by 4 bases and J by 0 bases. The length of the CDR3 is 15 residues. In DNA, the CDR3 is TGTGCCAGCAGCTGGCGGGGAGGGAACTCCTACGAGCAGTACTTC. Translation gives CASSWRGGNSYEQYF.

This rearrangement joins TRBV9 to TRBJ2-3; D uncertain. The CDR3 is made up of 14 amino acids. Trimming took off 4 bases at V and 2 bases at J, with 11 bases between the two ends. The germline CDR1 and CDR2 sequences are SGDLS and YYNGEE. The CDR3 DNA is TGTGCCAGCAGCCCCCGGACGAACACAGATACGCAGTATTTT. This gives the protein CASSPRTNTDTQYF.

The V gene is TRBV7-2, the J gene TRBJ2-1; TRBD2 aligns across 8 bases. V dropped 0 bases and J dropped 7; count of bases not matched to a gene: 5. The CDR3 spans 15 residues. Germline V CDR1 and CDR2: SGHTA, FQGNSA. The CDR3 nucleotides read TGTGCCAGCAGCTTAGCCGGGACTAGGGGGAATGAGCAGTTCTTC. Its translation is CASSLAGTRGNEQFF.

This chain joins TRBV5-1 and TRBJ2-1; D call uncertain. The ends were cut back, 0 bases at V and 0 bases at J, with 19 bases in the middle. The CDR3 is 19 amino acids. Germline V CDR1 and CDR2: SGHRS, YFSETQ. The CDR3 nucleotides read TGCGCCAGCAGCTTGGACGCTTATAGACGGGCGAGCTCCTACAATGAGCAGTTCTTC. Protein: CASSLDAYRRASSYNEQFF.

The chain couples TRBV10-3 to TRBJ2-7; the D call may be TRBD1 or TRBD2 (5 bases each). Trimming stripped 8 bases from V and 1 base from J, with 18 bases between. This CDR3 has 15 residues. Germline lookup yields CDR1 ENHRY and CDR2 SYGVKD. CDR3 coding DNA: TGTGCCATCCGCCCCTCCGGGACCCAATCCTACGAGCAGTACTTC. Residues: CAIRPSGTQSYEQYF.